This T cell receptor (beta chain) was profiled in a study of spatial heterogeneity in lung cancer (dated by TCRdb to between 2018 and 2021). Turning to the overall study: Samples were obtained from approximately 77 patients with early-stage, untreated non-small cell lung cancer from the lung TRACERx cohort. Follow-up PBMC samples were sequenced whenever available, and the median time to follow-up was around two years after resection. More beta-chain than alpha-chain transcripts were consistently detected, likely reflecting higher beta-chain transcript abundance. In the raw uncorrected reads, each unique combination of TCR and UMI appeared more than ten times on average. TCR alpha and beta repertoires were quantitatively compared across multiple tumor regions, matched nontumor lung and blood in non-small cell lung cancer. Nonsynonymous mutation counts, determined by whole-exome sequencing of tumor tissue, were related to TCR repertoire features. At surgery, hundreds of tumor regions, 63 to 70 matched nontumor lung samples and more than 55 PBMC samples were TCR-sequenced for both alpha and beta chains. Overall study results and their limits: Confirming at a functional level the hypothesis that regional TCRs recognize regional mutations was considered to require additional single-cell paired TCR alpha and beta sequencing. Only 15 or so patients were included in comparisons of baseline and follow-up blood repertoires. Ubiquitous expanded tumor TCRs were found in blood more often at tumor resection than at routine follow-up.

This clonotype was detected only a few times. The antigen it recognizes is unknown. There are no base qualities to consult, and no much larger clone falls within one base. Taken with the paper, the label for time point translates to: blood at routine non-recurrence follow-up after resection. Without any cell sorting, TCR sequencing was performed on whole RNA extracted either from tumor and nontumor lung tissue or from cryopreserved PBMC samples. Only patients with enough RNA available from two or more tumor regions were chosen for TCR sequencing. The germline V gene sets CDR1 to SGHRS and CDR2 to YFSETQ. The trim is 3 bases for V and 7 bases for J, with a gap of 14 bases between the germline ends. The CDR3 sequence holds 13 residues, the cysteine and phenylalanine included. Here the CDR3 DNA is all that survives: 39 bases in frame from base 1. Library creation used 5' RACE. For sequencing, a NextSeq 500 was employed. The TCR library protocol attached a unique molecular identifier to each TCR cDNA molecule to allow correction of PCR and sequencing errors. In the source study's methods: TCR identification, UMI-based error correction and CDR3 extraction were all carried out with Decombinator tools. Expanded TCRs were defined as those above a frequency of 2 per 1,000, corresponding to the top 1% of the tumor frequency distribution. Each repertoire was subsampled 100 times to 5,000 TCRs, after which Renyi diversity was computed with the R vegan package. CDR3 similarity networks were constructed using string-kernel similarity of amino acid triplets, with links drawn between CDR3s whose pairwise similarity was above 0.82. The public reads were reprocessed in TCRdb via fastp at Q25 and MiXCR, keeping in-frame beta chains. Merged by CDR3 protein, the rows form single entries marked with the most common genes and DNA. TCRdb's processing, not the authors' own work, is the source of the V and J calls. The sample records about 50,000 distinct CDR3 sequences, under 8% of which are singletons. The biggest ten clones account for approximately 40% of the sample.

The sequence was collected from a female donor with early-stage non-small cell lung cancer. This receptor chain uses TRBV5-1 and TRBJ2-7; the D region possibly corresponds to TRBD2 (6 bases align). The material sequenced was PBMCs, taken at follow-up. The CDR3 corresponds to CASSWDSTREQYF. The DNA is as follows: TGCGCCAGCAGCTGGGACTCTACTAGGGAGCAGTACTTC.